This T cell receptor beta chain was retrieved from a study of cytomegalovirus exposure and HLA in healthy donors. The data were produced by immunoSEQ multiplex PCR, yet TCRdb's version contains in-frame clones alone and is incomplete. The sample consists of tens of thousands of clones, about 92% of them appearing once. Study observations and caveats: With high specificity and sensitivity, the classifier reportedly diagnosed cytomegalovirus status. Among TCR sequences, most were rare, though some public TCRs appeared in many donors. The study labeled 164 TCR beta chains cytomegalovirus-associated.

To note about this clone: Its target is unknown.

Source material: PBMCs. This clonotype originated in a man aged 18 to 35 in good health and CMV-seronegative.

CDR3 loop: CTSSQDRASVSTDTQYF. The CDR3 bases are TGCACCAGCAGCCAAGATAGGGCTAGCGTTAGCACAGATACGCAGTATTTT. This chain uses TRBV1 with TRBJ2-3; the table's TRBD2 call for D was not verified on the DNA. TRBV1 is annotated as a pseudogene. The CDR3 totals 17 residues.